Each of the 10 T cell receptor beta chains below was sequenced from the same sample in a study of blood T cell repertoires in COVID-19. Here immunoSEQ multiplex PCR was the method, and the copy in TCRdb shows in-frame clones only, minus some. The sample lists 200,000 to 250,000 clones, 88% occurring once. Sequencing was done on a sample of peripheral blood. The receptors originated from a woman aged 60 to 75 with acute or convalescent COVID-19.

The chain combines TRBV24-1 with TRBJ2-1, with TRBD1 identical over 9 bases. The CDR3 has 15 amino acids. The germline V gene has CDR1 KGHDR and CDR2 SFDVKD. V dropped 3 bases and J dropped 7; count of bases not matched to a gene: 6. The DNA of the CDR3 is TGTGCCACCAGTGATCCGGGACAGGGTTATAATGAGCAGTTCTTC. Its protein product is CATSDPGQGYNEQFF.

The rearrangement joins TRBV2 to TRBJ1-2, with D possibly matching TRBD1 (5 bases). This CDR3 is built from 14 residues. V lost 3 bases to trimming and J lost 5 bases, with 13 bases between them. Germline CDR1 is SNHLY and CDR2 is FYNNEI. The CDR3 bases are TGTGCCAGCAGTGAGGGGCAGGGCCGATATGGCTACACCTTC. It encodes CASSEGQGRYGYTF. Full variable domain (remainder filled in from reference TRBV2 and TRBJ1-2): EPEVTQTPSHQVTQMGQEVILRCVPISNHLYFYWYRQILGQKVEFLVSFYNNEISEKSEIFDDQFSVERPDGSNFTLKIRSTKLEDSAMYFCASSEGQGRYGYTFGSGTRLTVV.

The chain uses TRBV29-1 and TRBJ2-7; 7 nucleotides align to TRBD2. The V segment lost 4 bases and the J segment 7 bases; nucleotides outside the gene matches: 13. Germline V CDR1 and CDR2: SQVTM, ANQGSEA. The CDR3 runs 14 residues. The CDR3 DNA is TGCAGCGTTGTTTCGGCTAGCGGCAGGCGGGAGCAGTACTTC. It encodes CSVVSASGRREQYF.

The chain is built from TRBV30 and TRBJ2-6, with 9 positions matching TRBD2. Trimming removed 0 bases from V and 0 bases from J; junction bases left unmatched: 9. This CDR3 comprises 19 residues. The V gene's germline CDR1 is GTSNPN and CDR2 SVGIG (reference sequence). The CDR3 reads CAWSVISGGDLSGANVLTF. In DNA, the CDR3 is TGTGCCTGGAGTGTAATTAGCGGGGGAGATCTCTCTGGGGCCAACGTCCTGACTTTC.

The J gene is TRBJ1-2, the V gene TRBV5-6; 8 bases line up with TRBD1. The CDR3 has 15 amino acids. The germline V gene has CDR1 SGHDT and CDR2 YYEEEE. Unmatched junction bases numbered 4, after V lost 3 bases and J lost 0 bases. CDR3 coding DNA: TGTGCCAGCAGCTGGGGGGACAGGCCTAACTATGGCTACACCTTC. The encoded protein is CASSWGDRPNYGYTF.

This chain uses TRBV29-1 with TRBJ1-4; D uncertain. Germline V CDR1 and CDR2: SQVTM, ANQGSEA. CDR3 length: 13 amino acids. Trimming took off 6 bases at V and 5 bases at J, with 13 bases between the two ends. The DNA for the CDR3 is TGCAGCGTGGCAGGTGGAGGGAATGAAAAACTGTTTTTT. It encodes CSVAGGGNEKLFF.

As to this clone: The identical CDR3 is also encoded by other nucleotide sequences in the sample. The chain uses TRBV12-3 or TRBV12-4 and TRBJ1-1, with 7 nucleotides matching TRBD1. V trimming: 6 bases; J trimming: 1 base; junction bases outside the gene matches: 2. The CDR3 length is 13 residues. This CDR3 reads CASRRTGNTEAFF. For the CDR3, the DNA is TGTGCCAGCAGGAGGACAGGGAACACTGAAGCTTTCTTT.

With regard to this clone: The same CDR3 also results from other DNA sequences found in this sample. V usage is TRBV30 and J usage is TRBJ1-1, with D possibly being TRBD1 (5 bases). The CDR3 totals 13 residues. From germline, CDR1 is GTSNPN and CDR2 SVGIG (reference sequence). V was pared by 2 bases and J by 2 bases, with 9 bases between. The CDR3 spells CAWSRQQNTEAFF. The CDR3 coding sequence is TGTGCCTGGAGTAGACAGCAAAACACTGAAGCTTTCTTT. The full variable domain, with the rest looked up from reference TRBV30 and TRBJ1-1, is SQTIHQWPATLVQPVGSPLSLECTVEGTSNPNLYWYRQAAGRGLQLLFYSVGIGQISSEVPQNLSASRPQDRQFILSSKKLLLSDSGFYLCAWSRQQNTEAFFGQGTRLTVV.

V gene TRBV7-2 combines with J gene TRBJ1-5; 8 positions agree with TRBD1. V lost 4 bases and J lost 2; bases outside the gene matches: 16. The length of the CDR3 is 19 residues. Germline V CDR1 and CDR2: SGHTA, FQGNSA. The CDR3 loop is CASSSGNQGAFGGNQPQHF. In DNA, the CDR3 is TGTGCCAGCAGCTCCGGAAACCAGGGGGCGTTTGGGGGCAATCAGCCCCAGCATTTT.

V usage is TRBV24-1 and J usage is TRBJ2-3; D perhaps matches TRBD1 (5 bases). Between the trimmed V and J ends, which lost 1 base and 0 bases, there was a span of 7 bases. This CDR3 has 15 amino acids. CDR1 is KGHDR and CDR2 is SFDVKD in the germline V gene. The CDR3 here is CATSDLGVSTDTQYF. CDR3 nucleotide sequence: TGTGCCACCAGTGATTTAGGGGTGAGCACAGATACGCAGTATTTT.